This note documents a single T cell receptor beta chain sequence. This entry is derived from a study of blood T cell repertoires in COVID-19. Study information: The analysed material was cDNA or gDNA that came from T cells, B-cell-depleted T cells, or PBMCs.

Original methodology: It was from reference gene primer amplification that nucleated cell counts were estimated. Only in-frame clones appear in the TCRdb table, and some are missing; sequencing was by immunoSEQ multiplex PCR. That table is the source of V, J and clone size, and D and trimming were worked out from the DNA. Of some 150,000 clones in the sample, about 85% were seen once. With 5 bases clipped from V and 4 bases from J, the junction kept 10 bases outside the gene matches. This CDR3 comprises 15 residues. Germline V gene lookup returns CDR1 LNHDA and CDR2 SQIVND (reference sequence). Patients from Seattle were sampled longitudinally, starting during active infection.

The sequenced material came from peripheral blood. This chain links TRBV19 with TRBJ1-2; 7 bases map to TRBD1. This sequence originates from a woman between 65 and 79 years old with COVID-19, enrolled during active disease. CDR3 loop: CASSYGGRGIYGYTF. CDR3 bases: TGTGCCAGTAGTTATGGCGGCAGGGGGATCTATGGCTACACCTTC.